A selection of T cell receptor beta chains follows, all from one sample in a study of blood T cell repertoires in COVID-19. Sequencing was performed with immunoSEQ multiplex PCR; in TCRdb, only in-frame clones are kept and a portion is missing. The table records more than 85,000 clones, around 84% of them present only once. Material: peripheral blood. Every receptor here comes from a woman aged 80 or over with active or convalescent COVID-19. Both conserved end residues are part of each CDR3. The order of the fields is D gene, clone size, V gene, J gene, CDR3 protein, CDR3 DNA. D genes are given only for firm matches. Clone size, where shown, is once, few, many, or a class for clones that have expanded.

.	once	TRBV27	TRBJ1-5	CASSLYEYQPQHF	TGTGCCAGCAGTTTATACGAGTATCAGCCCCAGCATTTT
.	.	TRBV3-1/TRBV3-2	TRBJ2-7	CASSQDPGVYEQYF	TGTGCCAGCAGCCAAGACCCGGGAGTCTACGAGCAGTACTTC
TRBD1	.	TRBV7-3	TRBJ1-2	CASSSRQGFGYTF	TGTGCCAGCAGCTCGCGACAGGGTTTTGGCTACACCTTC
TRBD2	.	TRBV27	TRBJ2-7	CARLTSGIYEQYF	TGTGCCAGATTGACTAGCGGGATTTACGAGCAGTACTTC
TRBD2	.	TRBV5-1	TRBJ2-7	CASRPTSGSFYEQYF	TGCGCCAGCAGACCCACTAGCGGGAGTTTCTACGAGCAGTACTTC
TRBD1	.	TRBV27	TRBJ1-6	CASTWGTGDSPLHF	TGTGCCAGCACCTGGGGGACAGGGGATTCACCCCTCCACTTT
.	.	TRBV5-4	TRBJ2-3	CASSLGQGLPTDTQYF	TGTGCCAGCAGCTTGGGGCAGGGGCTACCCACGGATACGCAGTATTTT
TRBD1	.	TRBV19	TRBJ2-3	CASSLPPRDRVETQYF	TGTGCCAGTAGTTTACCGCCGCGGGACAGGGTTGAGACGCAGTATTTT
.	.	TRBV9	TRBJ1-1	CASSVMEVTEAFF	TGTGCCAGCAGCGTAATGGAGGTCACTGAAGCTTTCTTT
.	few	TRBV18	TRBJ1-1	CASSPPGPGKGDTEAFF	TGTGCCAGCTCACCACCGGGACCAGGGAAGGGGGACACTGAAGCTTTCTTT
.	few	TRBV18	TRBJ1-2	CASSPRAQQANYGYTF	TGTGCCAGCTCACCGCGGGCACAGCAAGCTAACTATGGCTACACCTTC
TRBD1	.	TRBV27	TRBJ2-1	CASSLYSTRGLYNEQFF	TGTGCCAGCAGTTTATACTCCACGAGGGGGCTCTACAATGAGCAGTTCTTC
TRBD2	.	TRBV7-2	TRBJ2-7	CASSWGLGLGSYEQYF	TGTGCCAGCAGCTGGGGGCTGGGACTAGGGAGTTACGAGCAGTACTTC
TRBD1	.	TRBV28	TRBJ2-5	CASSHRQGAMETQYF	TGTGCCAGCAGTCACCGACAGGGGGCGATGGAGACCCAGTACTTC
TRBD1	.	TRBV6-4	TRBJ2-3	CASSEGQGGTDTQYF	TGTGCCAGCAGCGAAGGACAGGGGGGGACAGATACGCAGTATTTT
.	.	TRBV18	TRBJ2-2	CASSSRASGGTGELFF	TGTGCCAGCTCATCCCGAGCCAGTGGAGGCACCGGGGAGCTGTTTTTT
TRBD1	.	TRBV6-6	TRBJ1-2	CASSYSGGVDGYTF	TGTGCCAGCAGTTACTCAGGGGGCGTCGATGGCTACACCTTC
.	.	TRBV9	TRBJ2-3	CASSVDVGGVAGHTDTQYF	TGTGCCAGCAGCGTAGACGTCGGAGGGGTGGCGGGGCACACAGATACGCAGTATTTT
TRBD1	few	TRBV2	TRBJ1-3	CASSETGGSGNTIYF	TGTGCCAGCAGTGAAACAGGGGGGTCTGGAAACACCATATATTTT
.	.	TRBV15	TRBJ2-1	CATSRDFMYNEQFF	TGTGCCACCAGCAGAGATTTTATGTACAATGAGCAGTTCTTC
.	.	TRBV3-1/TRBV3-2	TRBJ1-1	CASSFGKYTEAFF	TGTGCCAGCAGCTTCGGGAAATACACTGAAGCTTTCTTT
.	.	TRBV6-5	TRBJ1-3	CASSYFQETGNTIYF	TGTGCCAGCAGTTACTTTCAGGAAACTGGAAACACCATATATTTT
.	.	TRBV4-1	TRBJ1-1	CASSQDTGNTEAFF	TGCGCCAGCAGCCAAGATACAGGAAACACTGAAGCTTTCTTT
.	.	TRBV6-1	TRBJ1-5	CASSEYGSGTTSNQPQHF	TGTGCCAGCAGTGAATATGGCTCCGGGACTACTAGCAATCAGCCCCAGCATTTT
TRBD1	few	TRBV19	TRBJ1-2	CASSTGTGGGYTF	TGTGCCAGTAGTACCGGGACAGGGGGTGGCTACACCTTC
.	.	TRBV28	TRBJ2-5	CASSLFGSETQYF	TGTGCCAGCAGCCTTTTCGGGAGCGAGACCCAGTACTTC
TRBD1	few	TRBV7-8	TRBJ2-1	CASSLAHRGTYNEQFF	TGTGCCAGCAGCTTAGCACACAGGGGGACCTACAATGAGCAGTTCTTC
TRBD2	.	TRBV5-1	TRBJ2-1	CASSRTSGISYNEQFF	TGCGCCAGCAGCCGGACTAGCGGGATCTCCTACAATGAGCAGTTCTTC
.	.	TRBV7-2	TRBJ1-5	CASSFGEGGYSNQPQHF	TGTGCCAGCAGTTTTGGGGAGGGGGGGTATAGCAATCAGCCCCAGCATTTT
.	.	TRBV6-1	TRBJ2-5	CASSEWKRDQETQYF	TGTGCCAGCAGTGAATGGAAGCGGGACCAAGAGACCCAGTACTTC
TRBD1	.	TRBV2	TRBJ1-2	CASRGTGIFYGYTF	TGTGCCAGCAGGGGGACAGGGATATTCTATGGCTACACCTTC
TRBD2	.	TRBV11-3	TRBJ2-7	CASSLVGTSNEQYF	TGTGCCAGCAGCTTAGTTGGGACTAGCAACGAGCAGTACTTC
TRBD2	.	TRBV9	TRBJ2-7	CASSVGGSGAYEQYF	TGTGCCAGCAGCGTAGGCGGGAGTGGTGCCTACGAGCAGTACTTC
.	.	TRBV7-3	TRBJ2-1	CASSLSLASYNEQFF	TGTGCCAGCAGCTTGAGCCTAGCGAGCTACAATGAGCAGTTCTTC
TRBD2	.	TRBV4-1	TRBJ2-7	CASSQVGAGGPSGQQYF	TGCGCCAGCAGCCAAGTCGGAGCGGGAGGACCCAGTGGCCAACAGTACTTC
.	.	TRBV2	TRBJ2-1	CASSARYGYNEQFF	TGTGCCAGCAGTGCCCGGTACGGGTACAATGAGCAGTTCTTC
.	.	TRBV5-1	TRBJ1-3	CASSLVGEGNTIYF	TGCGCCAGCAGCTTGGTTGGAGAAGGAAACACCATATATTTT